The clone carrying this TCR beta chain has more than one count but fewer than ten. The antigen is undetermined. This record belongs to a study of T cell responses to AZD1222 COVID-19 vaccine. General study findings and limits: In a largely white British group with more females than males, clonal diversity was possibly underestimated. Among those given AZD1222, only five to seven were seropositive at baseline.

TCRdb's table, derived via immunoSEQ multiplex PCR, lists solely in-frame clones and lacks some. The sample has tens of thousands of clones, 78% seen once; the top ten hold about 21%. This CDR3 comprises 15 residues. Germline V lookup: CDR1 GTSNPN, CDR2 SVGIG (reference sequence). The V gene end was trimmed by 0 bases and the J gene end by 3 bases; junction bases not matched to a gene: 3. This clonotype originated in an adult in good health. The sequences come from peripheral blood, collected on day 0 of AZD1222 vaccination. The chain uses TRBV30 and TRBJ2-2; 8 positions match TRBD1. The CDR3 region is CAWSVPDRDTGELFF. The CDR3 coding sequence is TGTGCCTGGAGTGTACCGGACAGGGACACCGGGGAGCTGTTTTTT.